This T cell receptor beta chain originates from a study of blood T cell repertoires in COVID-19. Overall study: The United States, Italy and Spain provided the acute and convalescent COVID-19 samples. T cells, B-cell-depleted T cells, or PBMCs supplied cDNA or gDNA.

Original processing methods: Estimates of nucleated cell counts were drawn from the amplification of reference gene primers. TCRdb's table, derived via immunoSEQ multiplex PCR, lists solely in-frame clones and lacks some. That table gives V, J and clone size, and the DNA gave D and trimming. Counted here are about 240,000 clones, approximately 85% occurring once; the ten biggest clones make up roughly an eighth. A few counts support this clone. V lost 9 bases, J lost 6 bases, and 25 bases lay in between. Germline loops: CDR1 SGDLS, CDR2 YYNGEE. The CDR3 covers 16 residues. The chain links TRBV9 to TRBJ2-1; D is perhaps TRBD1 (8 bases). Sequenced input: peripheral blood. This sequence was found in a woman aged 60 to 75 with active or convalescent COVID-19. CDR3: CATSLDGQGGVNEQFF. The CDR3 nucleotides are TGTGCCACCTCACTCGACGGACAGGGAGGGGTCAATGAGCAGTTCTTC.